Below are 32 T cell receptor beta chains sequenced from a single sample in a study of identical twins. TCRdb re-called the 5' RACE reads through MiXCR, storing one row per CDR3 protein. The profile covers about 690,000 distinct CDR3 sequences, with around 5.7% appearing a single time and 1.5% to 2% taken by the ten largest. The sample was naive T cells sorted from blood. The receptors stem from a man aged 18 to 30 in good health.

This chain links TRBV7-9 with TRBJ1-1; tentative D call: TRBD1 (5 bases). In germline, CDR1 is SEHNR, CDR2 FQNEAQ (reference sequence). The CDR3 runs to 15 residues. Trimming cost V 4 bases and J 6 bases, with 18 bases left between them. The CDR3 DNA reads as TGTGCCAGCAGCTCTACAGGAGGCGCGAGGGCTGAAGCTTTCTTT. Translating gives CASSSTGGARAEAFF.

This clonotype was seen more than once but under ten times. The gene calls are TRBV5-1 and TRBJ2-5; D unresolved. Germline V gene lookup returns CDR1 SGHRS and CDR2 YFSETQ. The CDR3 loop spans 11 amino acids. V shed 5 bases and J shed 3 bases, with 5 bases lying between them. Here the CDR3 DNA reads TGCGCCAGCAGAATTGAAGAGACCCAGTACTTC. The encoded protein is CASRIEETQYF.

Ten or more counts support this clonotype. The rearrangement joins TRBV5-1 to TRBJ1-1; no reliable D call. The germline V and J ends were trimmed by 3 bases and 0 bases, with 9 bases remaining between them. This CDR3 has 14 residues. The germline V gene has CDR1 SGHRS and CDR2 YFSETQ. CDR3 coding DNA: TGCGCCAGCAGCTCCGGAGCCGTGAACACTGAAGCTTTCTTT. This translates into CASSSGAVNTEAFF. Variable domain in full (rest from reference TRBV5-1 and TRBJ1-1): KAGVTQTPRYLIKTRGQQVTLSCSPISGHRSVSWYQQTPGQGLQFLFEYFSETQRNKGNFPGRFSGRQFSNSRSEMNVSTLELGDSALYLCASSSGAVNTEAFFGQGTRLTVV.

This clonotype occurred a few times. The chain recombines TRBV7-6 with TRBJ2-1; the D call may be TRBD1 or TRBD2 (5 bases each). The CDR3 consists of 13 residues. Trimming stripped 2 bases from V and 9 bases from J, with 11 bases between. Germline V gives CDR1 SGHVS, CDR2 FNYEAQ. This CDR3 reads CASSLSSGTEQFF. In nucleotides, the CDR3 is TGTGCCAGCAGCTTATCATCCGGGACTGAGCAGTTCTTC. The full variable domain, in which reference TRBV7-6 and TRBJ2-1 provide the parts outside the CDR3, is GAGVSQSPRYKVTKRGQDVALRCDPISGHVSLYWYRQALGQGPEFLTYFNYEAQQDKSGLPNDRFSAERPEGSISTLTIQRTEQRDSAMYRCASSLSSGTEQFFGPGTRLTVL.

This clonotype was seen many times. The V and J genes are TRBV5-5 and TRBJ2-1; 9 nucleotides agree with TRBD2. CDR3 length equals 18 residues. Germline-derived CDR1 and CDR2 are SGHKS and YYEKEE (reference sequence). J gave up 7 bases and V 0 bases, and 14 bases lay outside the gene matches. The CDR3 DNA follows: TGTGCCAGCAGCTTGGAATTGGCTAGCGGGACCTTTTGGAATGAGCAGTTCTTC. Protein sequence: CASSLELASGTFWNEQFF.

This clonotype was seen only a few times. The chain combines TRBV7-2 with TRBJ2-3; 7 bases match TRBD2. Germline V lookup: CDR1 SGHTA, CDR2 FQGNSA. This CDR3 spans 14 amino acids. The J segment lost 5 bases and the V segment lost 5 bases, leaving 7 bases of the junction unmatched. DNA of the CDR3: TGTGCCAGCAGCCCGTGGCTAGCGGAAGATACGCAGTATTTT. Protein sequence: CASSPWLAEDTQYF.

This clonotype turned up a few times. The V gene is TRBV9, the J gene TRBJ2-1; possibly TRBD1 or TRBD2 for D (6 bases each). Trimming took off 0 bases at V and 5 bases at J, with 9 bases between the two ends. In germline, CDR1 is SGDLS, CDR2 YYNGEE. CDR3 length equals 14 residues. The CDR3 bases are TGTGCCAGCAGCGTAGCGGGGGCCCACAATGAGCAGTTCTTC. Protein product: CASSVAGAHNEQFF.

There are many counts of this clonotype. The chain has TRBV20-1 and TRBJ2-7; D unclear. The V gene's germline CDR1 is DFQATT and CDR2 SNEGSKA (reference sequence). V was clipped by 3 bases and J by 4 bases, with 4 bases between them. The CDR3 length is 10 residues. The CDR3 bases are TGCAGTGCTAGTAGGTACGAGCAGTACTTC. Translated, it gives CSASRYEQYF.

This clonotype turned up a few times. The rearrangement links TRBV7-2 to TRBJ2-5; D assignment may be TRBD1 or TRBD2 (5 bases each). The CDR3 is 15 amino acids. Germline loops: CDR1 SGHTA, CDR2 FQGNSA. V was clipped by 0 bases and J by 2 bases, with 10 bases between them. Written as DNA, the CDR3 is TGTGCCAGCAGCTTAGCCCATGGGGGACAAGAGACCCAGTACTTC. Encoded protein: CASSLAHGGQETQYF. Filled out from reference TRBV7-2 and TRBJ2-5, the complete variable domain reads GAGVSQSPSNKVTEKGKDVELRCDPISGHTALYWYRQSLGQGLEFLIYFQGNSAPDKSGLPSDRFSAERTGGSVSTLTIQRTQQEDSAVYLCASSLAHGGQETQYFGPGTRLLVL.

The rearrangement joins TRBV6-2 or TRBV6-3 to TRBJ2-2, with TRBD2 matching 8 bases. V gave up 8 bases and J gave up 7 bases; unmatched junction bases: 9. This CDR3 has 14 residues. Germline V gives CDR1 MNHEY, CDR2 SVGEGT. The CDR3 DNA is TGTGCCAGCCGCCCCGGGAGGGCCGGCGGGGAGCTGTTTTTT. It is translated as CASRPGRAGGELFF.

This clonotype has just a few counts. The chain carries TRBV2 and TRBJ1-3; maybe TRBD1 (5 bases). The CDR3 is 14 amino acids. CDR1 and CDR2 (germline): SNHLY, FYNNEI. V lost 3 bases to trimming and J lost 4 bases, with 10 bases between them. CDR3: CASSDRDRGNTIYF. DNA of the CDR3: TGTGCCAGCAGTGATAGGGACCGGGGAAACACCATATATTTT.

The chain carries TRBV11-2 and TRBJ2-1; TRBD2 aligns across 11 bases. Looked up from germline, CDR1 is SGHAT and CDR2 is FQNNGV. J was trimmed by 3 bases and V by 1 base; bases with no gene match: 5. This CDR3 contains 17 residues. CDR3 sequence (DNA): TGTGCCAGCAGCTTAGTCCCTAGCGGGAGGCGCTACAATGAGCAGTTCTTC. This encodes CASSLVPSGRRYNEQFF.

There are many counts of this clonotype. The V call is TRBV4-3, the J call TRBJ2-1, with TRBD2 identical over 12 bases. Unmatched junction bases numbered 10, after V lost 0 bases and J lost 7 bases. Germline assignment: CDR1 LGHNA and CDR2 YSLEER. This CDR3 is 18 amino acids long. CDR3 in DNA: TGCGCCAGCAGCCAAGACTCTTCGACTAGCGGGAGTAGTAATGAGCAGTTCTTC. This sequence encodes CASSQDSSTSGSSNEQFF.

This clonotype was observed a few times. The chain recombines TRBV12-3 or TRBV12-4 with TRBJ1-5, with 7 positions matching TRBD1. V shed 3 bases, J shed 9 bases, and the junction held 8 bases outside the gene matches. CDR3 size: 14 residues. CDR3 sequence reads: CASSFYRGNTPQHF. The CDR3 coding sequence is TGTGCCAGCAGTTTTTACAGGGGAAATACGCCCCAGCATTTT.

This clonotype has at least ten counts. The chain links TRBV28 to TRBJ1-1; no clear D. The germline V gene encodes CDR1 MDHEN and CDR2 SYDVKM. With 5 bases removed from V and 0 bases from J, the gap between germline ends came to 10 bases. CDR3 length: 14 residues. This CDR3 reads CASSPRDMNTEAFF. CDR3 DNA: TGTGCCAGCAGTCCGCGGGATATGAACACTGAAGCTTTCTTT.

This clonotype was detected only a few times. The chain uses TRBV28 and TRBJ2-2; tentatively, D is TRBD2 (6 bases). The CDR3 runs 17 residues. V lost 6 bases to trimming and J lost 2 bases, with 19 bases between them. CDR1 is MDHEN and CDR2 is SYDVKM in the germline V gene. The CDR3 protein is CASSYTSPGANTGELFF. DNA for the CDR3: TGTGCCAGCAGCTATACCAGCCCGGGAGCTAACACCGGGGAGCTGTTTTTT.

This clonotype was detected only a few times. The CDR3 reads CASSPPGDSPLHF. In DNA, the CDR3 is TGTGCCAGCTCACCACCGGGGGATTCACCCCTCCACTTT. The chain combines TRBV18 with TRBJ1-6; TRBD1 is a possible D gene (5 bases). The V and J ends lost 0 bases and 8 bases respectively, with 5 bases between them. From germline, CDR1 is KGHSH and CDR2 LQKENI. The CDR3 runs to 13 residues.

Many counts were recorded for this clonotype. The genes are TRBV10-3 and TRBJ2-7; 8 nucleotides line up with TRBD2. Germline loops: CDR1 ENHRY, CDR2 SYGVKD. V trimming: 4 bases; J trimming: 3 bases; junction bases outside the gene matches: 8. CDR3 length: 15 amino acids. CDR3 DNA sequence: TGTGCCATCAGTGGAATAGCGGGGAACTACTACGAGCAGTACTTC. Encoded protein: CAISGIAGNYYEQYF.

This clonotype was seen repeatedly, ten times or more. The chain links TRBV11-2 to TRBJ1-2; 7 bases map to TRBD1. The germline V gene encodes CDR1 SGHAT and CDR2 FQNNGV. The trim removed 0 bases at V and 6 bases at J, leaving 4 bases unmatched. The CDR3 is 14 residues long. CDR3 residues: CASSLEPTGNGYTF. The CDR3 DNA sequence: TGTGCCAGCAGCTTAGAGCCGACAGGGAATGGCTACACCTTC.

In this sample, this clonotype turned up many times. This chain links TRBV7-6 with TRBJ2-7, with 9 bases matching TRBD1. The CDR3 length is 13 residues. With 5 bases clipped from V and 7 bases from J, the junction kept 6 bases outside the gene matches. Germline V gives CDR1 SGHVS, CDR2 FNYEAQ. CDR3 loop: CASSLLTGGEQYV. CDR3 coding DNA: TGTGCCAGCAGCCTTTTGACAGGGGGGGAGCAGTACGTC.

The chain couples TRBV27 to TRBJ2-7; 13 nucleotides agree with TRBD2. Germline loops: CDR1 MNHEY, CDR2 SMNVEV (reference sequence). The CDR3 sequence is 17 residues long. V shed 6 bases and J 9 bases; nucleotides not matched to a gene: 17. In DNA form, the CDR3 reads TGTGCCAGCAGAACCCTCTTCGCGGGACTAGCGGGATCAGGGCAGTACTTC. Translating it yields CASRTLFAGLAGSGQYF.

The rearrangement links TRBV4-1 to TRBJ2-1, with 9 bases matching TRBD2. CDR1 and CDR2 (germline): MGHRA, YSYEKL. V was pared by 0 bases and J by 5 bases, with 14 bases of the junction left unmatched. The CDR3 is 19 amino acids. The CDR3 sequence is CASSQDRQRGVPVNNEQFF. The CDR3 DNA is TGCGCCAGCAGCCAAGATCGTCAGCGGGGGGTCCCCGTGAACAATGAGCAGTTCTTC.

This clonotype was observed at least ten times. The chain links TRBV7-9 to TRBJ1-1; maybe TRBD1 (6 bases). Deletions cut 5 bases from V and 3 bases from J, with 13 bases between. CDR3 length equals 14 residues. CDR1 SEHNR and CDR2 FQNEAQ come from the germline V gene (reference sequence). CDR3 sequence reads: CASSLPPGDTEAFF. CDR3 sequence (DNA): TGTGCCAGCAGCCTTCCCCCAGGGGACACTGAAGCTTTCTTT.

In its sample, this clonotype was seen a few times. The chain joins TRBV3-1 to TRBJ2-7, with a possible D match to TRBD2 (6 bases). CDR1 and CDR2 (germline): LGHDT, YNNKEL (reference sequence). V was cut by 2 bases and J by 0 bases, with 14 bases left in between. This CDR3 is built from 16 residues. The CDR3 here is CASSQNRRGSSYEQYV. CDR3 coding DNA: TGTGCCAGCAGCCAAAACCGGCGGGGTAGCTCCTACGAGCAGTACGTC.

This clonotype was counted between two and nine times. This chain joins TRBV27 and TRBJ2-5, with D perhaps assigned TRBD1 or TRBD2 (6 bases each). Germline CDR1 reads MNHEY; CDR2 reads SMNVEV (reference sequence). The CDR3 loop spans 16 amino acids. V lost 4 bases and J lost 5, with 20 bases in between. The DNA of the CDR3 is TGTGCCAGCAGTTCCCCGGGGGCGGCAAGGCGGGAGACCCAGTACTTC. Amino acid sequence: CASSSPGAARRETQYF.

The chain is built from TRBV7-8 and TRBJ2-1; TRBD2 is a possible D gene (6 bases). CDR3 length equals 15 residues. V lost 7 bases and J lost 0, with 13 bases in between. Germline CDR1 reads SGHVS; CDR2 reads FQNEAQ. The chain's CDR3 is CASTEGRNSYNEQFF. Written as DNA, the CDR3 is TGTGCCAGCACGGAGGGCCGAAACTCCTACAATGAGCAGTTCTTC.

At least ten counts were recorded for this clonotype. The chain links TRBV9 to TRBJ2-5, with D perhaps TRBD2 (6 bases). This CDR3 comprises 13 residues. The germline V gene encodes CDR1 SGDLS and CDR2 YYNGEE. Trimming took off 0 bases at V and 3 bases at J, with 6 bases between the two ends. CDR3 coding DNA: TGTGCCAGCAGCGTAGGGGGGGAAGAGACCCAGTACTTC. Translated: CASSVGGEETQYF.

This clonotype was detected ten times or more. At one of its ends the junction is not consistent with the germline gene, which may arise from a read error. The rearrangement joins TRBV20-1 to TRBJ2-7; a weak D match, TRBD2 (5 bases). The germline V gene has CDR1 DFQATT and CDR2 SNEGSKA (reference sequence). This CDR3 is built from 8 residues. CDR3 protein: CSAKIGDF. CDR3 nucleotides: TGCAGTGCAAAGATCGGGGACTTC.

This clonotype was found many times. The chain has TRBV10-3 and TRBJ2-7; 7 bases map to TRBD2. The V gene's germline CDR1 is ENHRY and CDR2 SYGVKD. This CDR3 is 13 amino acids long. With V trimmed by 5 bases and J by 2 bases, 3 bases remained unmatched. Written as DNA, the CDR3 is TGTGCCATCAGTTACGGGACTACCTACGAGCAGTACGTC. This codes for CAISYGTTYEQYV.

This sequence joins TRBV2 and TRBJ1-2; 8 bases line up with TRBD1. Germline trimming cut 7 bases from V and 7 bases from J; bases unmatched to any gene: 2. CDR3 length: 11 residues. Germline V CDR1 and CDR2: SNHLY, FYNNEI. The CDR3 loop reads CASTGGSGYTF. As DNA, the CDR3 is TGTGCCAGCACAGGGGGCTCTGGCTACACCTTC. The whole variable domain, remainder taken from reference TRBV2 and TRBJ1-2, is EPEVTQTPSHQVTQMGQEVILRCVPISNHLYFYWYRQILGQKVEFLVSFYNNEISEKSEIFDDQFSVERPDGSNFTLKIRSTKLEDSAMYFCASTGGSGYTFGSGTRLTVV.

This chain links TRBV6-2 or TRBV6-3 with TRBJ2-3, with D possibly TRBD2 on 6 matching bases. Germline values: CDR1 MNHEY, CDR2 SVGEGT. Trimming pared 6 bases from V and 1 base from J, leaving 17 bases between. The CDR3 length is 16 residues. CDR3 DNA: TGTGCCAGCAGCCGCCTCAGCCGGAGGGGCACAGATACGCAGTATTTT. This encodes CASSRLSRRGTDTQYF.

This clonotype has a count of ten or more. This chain connects TRBV12-3 or TRBV12-4 to TRBJ2-3, with 7 bases aligning to TRBD1. CDR3 length equals 17 residues. V gave up 6 bases and J gave up 2 bases; unmatched junction bases: 14. CDR3 coding DNA: TGTGCCAGCAGGACGGCACAAAGGGGGCAGTTCACAGATACGCAGTATTTT. Translation gives CASRTAQRGQFTDTQYF.